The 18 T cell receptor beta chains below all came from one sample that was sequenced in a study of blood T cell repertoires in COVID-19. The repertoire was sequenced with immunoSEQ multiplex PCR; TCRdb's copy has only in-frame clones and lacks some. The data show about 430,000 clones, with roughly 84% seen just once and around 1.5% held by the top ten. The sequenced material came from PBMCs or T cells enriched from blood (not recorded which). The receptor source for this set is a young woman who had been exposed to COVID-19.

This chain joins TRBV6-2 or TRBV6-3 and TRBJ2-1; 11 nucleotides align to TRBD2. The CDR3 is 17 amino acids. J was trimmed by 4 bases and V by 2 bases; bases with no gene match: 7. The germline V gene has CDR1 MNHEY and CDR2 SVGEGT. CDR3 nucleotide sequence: TGTGCCAGCAGTTACCCGCCAAGACTAGCGGGGTACAATGAGCAGTTCTTC. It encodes CASSYPPRLAGYNEQFF.

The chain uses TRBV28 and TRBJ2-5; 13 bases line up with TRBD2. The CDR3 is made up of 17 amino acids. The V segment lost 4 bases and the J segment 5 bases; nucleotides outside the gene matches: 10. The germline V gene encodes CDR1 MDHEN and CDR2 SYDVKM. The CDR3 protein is CASSSATSGRYQETQYF. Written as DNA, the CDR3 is TGTGCCAGCAGTTCCGCGACTAGCGGGAGGTATCAGGAGACCCAGTACTTC.

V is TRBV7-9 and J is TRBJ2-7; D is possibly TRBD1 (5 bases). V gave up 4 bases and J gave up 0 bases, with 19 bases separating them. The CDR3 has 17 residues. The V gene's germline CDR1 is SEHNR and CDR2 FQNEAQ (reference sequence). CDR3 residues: CASSYYGGAMSSYEQYF. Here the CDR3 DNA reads TGTGCCAGCAGCTACTACGGTGGGGCAATGAGCTCCTACGAGCAGTACTTC.

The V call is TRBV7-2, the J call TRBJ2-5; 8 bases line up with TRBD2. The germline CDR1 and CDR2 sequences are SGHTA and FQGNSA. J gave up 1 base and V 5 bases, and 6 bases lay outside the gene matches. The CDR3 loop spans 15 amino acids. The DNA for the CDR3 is TGTGCCAGCAGCCCCTTGCGGGGGGTCCAAGAGACCCAGTACTTC. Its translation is CASSPLRGVQETQYF.

The CDR3 here is CASSAGTGGSLYEQYF. The CDR3 nucleotides are TGTGCCAGTAGTGCAGGGACAGGGGGCAGCCTCTACGAGCAGTACTTC. The V and J genes are TRBV19 and TRBJ2-7, with 12 bases matching TRBD1. Germline V gives CDR1 LNHDA, CDR2 SQIVND (reference sequence). CDR3 length: 16 amino acids. The junction had 8 bases not matched to a gene; V was cut back by 5 bases and J by 3 bases. Filled out from reference TRBV19 and TRBJ2-7, the complete variable domain reads DGGITQSPKYLFRKEGQNVTLSCEQNLNHDAMYWYRQDPGQGLRLIYYSQIVNDFQKGDIAEGYSVSREKKESFPLTVTSAQKNPTAFYLCASSAGTGGSLYEQYFGPGTRLTVT.

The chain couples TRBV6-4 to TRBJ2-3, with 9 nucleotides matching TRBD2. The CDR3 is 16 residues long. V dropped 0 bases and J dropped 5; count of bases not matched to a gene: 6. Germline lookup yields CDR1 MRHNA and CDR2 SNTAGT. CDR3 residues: CASSDSTRGGLDTQYF. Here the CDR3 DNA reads TGTGCCAGCAGTGACTCGACGCGGGGGGGCCTAGATACGCAGTATTTT.

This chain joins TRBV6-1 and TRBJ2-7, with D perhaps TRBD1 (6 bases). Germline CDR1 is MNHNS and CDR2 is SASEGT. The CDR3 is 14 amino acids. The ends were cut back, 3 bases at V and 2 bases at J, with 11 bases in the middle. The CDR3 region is CASSEQGGTYEQYF. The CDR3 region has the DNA TGTGCCAGCAGTGAGCAAGGGGGAACCTACGAGCAGTACTTC.

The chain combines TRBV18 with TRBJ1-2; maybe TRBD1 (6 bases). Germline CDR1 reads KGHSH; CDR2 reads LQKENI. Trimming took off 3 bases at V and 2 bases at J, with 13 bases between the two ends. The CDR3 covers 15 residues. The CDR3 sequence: CASSPGRGPNYGYTF. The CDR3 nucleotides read TGTGCCAGCTCACCTGGCAGGGGTCCCAACTATGGCTACACCTTC.

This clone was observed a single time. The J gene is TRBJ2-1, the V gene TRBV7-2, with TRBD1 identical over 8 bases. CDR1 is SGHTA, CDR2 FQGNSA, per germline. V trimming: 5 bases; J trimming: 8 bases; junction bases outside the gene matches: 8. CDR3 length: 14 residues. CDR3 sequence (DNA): TGTGCCAGCAGCCGGGGACAGGACGTTGATGAGCAGTTCTTC. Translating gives CASSRGQDVDEQFF.

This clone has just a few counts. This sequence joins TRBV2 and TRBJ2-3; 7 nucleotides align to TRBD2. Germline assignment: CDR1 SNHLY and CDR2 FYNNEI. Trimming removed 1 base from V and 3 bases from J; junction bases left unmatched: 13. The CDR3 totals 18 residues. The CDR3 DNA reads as TGTGCCAGCAGTGAAGTACGGCGCGGGAGTGCGGGGACAGATACGCAGTATTTT. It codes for CASSEVRRGSAGTDTQYF.

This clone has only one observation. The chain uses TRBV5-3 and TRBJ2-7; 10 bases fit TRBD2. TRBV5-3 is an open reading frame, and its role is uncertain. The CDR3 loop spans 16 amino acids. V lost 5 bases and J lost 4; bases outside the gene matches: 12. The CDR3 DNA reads TGTGCCAGAAGTCCGCGCCGGGCTAGCGGGAGTTACGAGCAGTACTTC. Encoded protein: CARSPRRASGSYEQYF.

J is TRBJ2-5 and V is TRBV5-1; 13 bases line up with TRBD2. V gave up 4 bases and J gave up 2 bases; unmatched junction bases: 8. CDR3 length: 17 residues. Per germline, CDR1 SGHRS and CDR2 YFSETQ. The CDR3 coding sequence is TGCGCCAGCAGCGGCACAATGACTAGCGGGGGGCAAGAGACCCAGTACTTC. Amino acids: CASSGTMTSGGQETQYF.

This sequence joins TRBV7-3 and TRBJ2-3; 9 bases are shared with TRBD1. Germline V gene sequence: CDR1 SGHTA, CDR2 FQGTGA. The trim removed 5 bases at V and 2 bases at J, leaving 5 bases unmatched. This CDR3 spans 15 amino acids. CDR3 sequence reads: CASSTDRGLTDTQYF. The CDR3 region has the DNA TGTGCCAGCAGCACGGACAGGGGACTCACAGATACGCAGTATTTT.

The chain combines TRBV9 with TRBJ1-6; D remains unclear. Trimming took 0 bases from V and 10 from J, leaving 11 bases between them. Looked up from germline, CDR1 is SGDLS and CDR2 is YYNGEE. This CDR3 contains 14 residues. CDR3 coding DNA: TGTGCCAGCAGCGTAGGGGGAGGGAACTCACCCCTCCACTTT. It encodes CASSVGGGNSPLHF.

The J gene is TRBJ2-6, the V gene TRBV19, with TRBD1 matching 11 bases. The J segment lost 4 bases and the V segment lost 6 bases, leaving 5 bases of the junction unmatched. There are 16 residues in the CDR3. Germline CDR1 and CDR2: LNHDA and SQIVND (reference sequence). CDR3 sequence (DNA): TGTGCCAGTAGGGACAGGGGGCGCGACGGGGCCAACGTCCTGACTTTC. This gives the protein CASRDRGRDGANVLTF.

The CDR3 coding sequence is TGTGCCAGCAGCTTAGCTAGCGGGGGGCCGGGGTACGAGCAGTACTTC. Translation: CASSLASGGPGYEQYF. The V gene is TRBV7-6, the J gene TRBJ2-7, with TRBD2 matching 10 bases. The CDR3 covers 16 residues. Germline CDR1 reads SGHVS; CDR2 reads FNYEAQ. Germline trimming cut 0 bases from V and 4 bases from J; bases unmatched to any gene: 6.

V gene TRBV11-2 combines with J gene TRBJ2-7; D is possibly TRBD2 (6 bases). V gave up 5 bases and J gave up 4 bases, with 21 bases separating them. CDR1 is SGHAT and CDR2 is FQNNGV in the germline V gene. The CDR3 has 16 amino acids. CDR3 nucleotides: TGTGCCAGCAGCCTAAGGCGCGCTAGCGCAGCTTACGAGCAGTACTTC. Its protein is CASSLRRASAAYEQYF.

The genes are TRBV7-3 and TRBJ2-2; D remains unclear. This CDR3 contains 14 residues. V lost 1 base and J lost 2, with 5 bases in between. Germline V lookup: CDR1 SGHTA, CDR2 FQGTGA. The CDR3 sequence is CASSLNSNTGELFF. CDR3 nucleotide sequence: TGTGCCAGCAGCTTAAACAGCAACACCGGGGAGCTGTTTTTT.